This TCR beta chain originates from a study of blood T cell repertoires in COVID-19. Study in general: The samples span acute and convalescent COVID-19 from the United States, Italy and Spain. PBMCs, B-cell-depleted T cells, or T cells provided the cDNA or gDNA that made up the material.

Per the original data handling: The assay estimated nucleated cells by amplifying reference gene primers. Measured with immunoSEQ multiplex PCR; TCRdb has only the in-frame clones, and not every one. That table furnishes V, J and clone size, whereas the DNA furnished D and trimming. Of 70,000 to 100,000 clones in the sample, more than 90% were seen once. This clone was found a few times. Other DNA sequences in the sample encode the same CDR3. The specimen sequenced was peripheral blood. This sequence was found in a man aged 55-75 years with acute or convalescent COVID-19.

This CDR3 is CASSPSGNTEAFF. Here the CDR3 DNA reads TGCGCCAGCAGCCCCTCAGGGAACACTGAAGCTTTCTTT. The chain is built from TRBV5-1 and TRBJ1-1; D uncertain. The CDR3 sequence is 13 residues long. Trimming removed 4 bases at V and 1 base at J, with 8 bases between. Germline CDR1 and CDR2: SGHRS and YFSETQ.